This section outlines one TCR beta chain sequence together with its context. The antigen it binds to is not known. No much larger clone exists at a distance of one base, and base qualities are not known. Using the deep immunoSEQ assay, multiplex PCR amplified TCR CDR3 regions from genomic DNA. Genomic DNA extracted from each cell subset was distributed evenly over all wells of several immunoSEQ 96-well plates, and each plate served as one replicate. Each replicate PCR for sorted subsets received around 200 ng genomic DNA, equal to about 30,000 T cell genomes. The purified libraries were quantified using a Qubit 3.0 fluorometer, sized with a Bioanalyzer 2100, and then quantified again using the KAPA Library Quantification kit. Each immunoSEQ 96-well plate was sequenced on its own single-read 150-cycle Illumina NextSeq 550 flow cell. The study's processing was this. Because only junctional sequences without quality scores were contained in the immunoSEQ output, filtering matching that applied to full-length reads could not be performed. Sequences were annotated with PyIR, a Python wrapper for IgBLAST v1.9, and V/J genes and CDR3 were assigned using IMGT germline references. Reads with weak V/J assignments (E-value above 1e-6), missing CDR3, stop codons, out-of-frame junctions, or ambiguous translated residues were removed. V3J clonotypes were defined as sequences sharing an identical inferred V gene, J gene, and CDR3 amino acid sequence. To compute the percentage overlap between repertoires, the number of shared unique clonotypes was divided by the size of the smaller repertoire. RTK rarefaction, the Chao1 estimator, and Recon v2.1 estimates of unobserved clonotypes were used to assess repertoire richness. Generation probabilities were computed with OLGA for all TCRbeta clonotypes obtained by the gDNA method from a few donors. In its TCRdb copy, this immuneACCESS table keeps in-frame sequences only and misses some clones. Where compared with another copy, unresolved V genes explain less than half of these, and the others have no known cause. The V and J calls and the clone size are those of that table, but D and trimming were determined from the DNA. The sample includes 600,000 or so clones, with 85% to 95% observed a single time. The ten largest clones represent approximately 0.11% of the sample.

At the junction V is shortened by 2 bases and J by 1 base, with 8 bases in between. The germline V gene (reference sequence) sets CDR1 to LNHDA and CDR2 to SQIVND. The CDR3, cysteine through phenylalanine, is 14 amino acids long. Only CDR3 DNA is held: 42 bases, read in frame from base 1. These data are taken from a study of shared clonotypes between healthy human individuals (dated by TCRdb to 2019 to 2021). About the investigation overall: A couple of women and a few men aged 18 to 49 years were included in the cohort. For each donor, CD4 naive and CD4 memory were each given three plates, CD8 naive was given two plates, and CD8 memory was given one plate. To estimate repertoire size and how much clonotype sharing occurs between individuals, the study deeply sequenced the blood TCR repertoires of about five healthy adults. Per donor, leukapheresis produced somewhere between about 0.85 and 8.9 billion PBMCs. To increase sequencing depth and limit assay-specific biases, different laboratories used diverse techniques to prepare libraries and sequence TCR repertoires. Results and caveats for the whole study, not just this receptor: Sharing across several donors was observed for approximately 5% of naive CD4, 3% to 4% of naive CD8, about 2.5% of memory CD4, and around 0.42% of memory CD8 clonotypes. Even with the large sequencing depth, rarefaction of the sorted-subset datasets indicated that sequencing was incomplete. Naive subsets generally had larger estimated clonotype richness than memory subsets. Sampling was restricted to blood, and TCR repertoires in tissue are likely to differ from TCR repertoires in blood. Based on pairwise subsampling, the degree of clonotype sharing among donors was expected to be affected by sequencing depth. The genetic and exposure-history diversity represented was limited by the small number of donors. Clonotypes shared by all four sorted-subset donors showed higher generation probabilities than non-shared clonotypes.

CD8 naive samples were CD45RO-negative cells positively selected for CCR7, giving a CD45RA+CCR7+ population that excluded TemRA cells. Donors were healthy HIV-negative adults with no recently reported acute infections or vaccinations. Every donor was a Caucasian adult living in Nashville, Tennessee, USA. After blood collection by leukapheresis, PBMCs were isolated using Ficoll-Histopaque density gradient centrifugation and then cryopreserved in the vapor phase of liquid nitrogen. Purity and quantity of every magnetically sorted T cell population were checked by analytical flow cytometry. From each sorted fraction, genomic DNA was isolated and quantified by UV absorbance on a Nanodrop 2000c.

This TCR was recovered from a woman aged 25 to 45 in good health. The specimen was naive CD8+ T cells sorted from blood. Interpreted using the paper, the cell subset or site label stands for: CD45RA+CCR7+. The chain uses TRBV19 and TRBJ1-1; TRBD1 could be the D gene, as 6 bases match. The bases are TGTGCCAGTAGTATATGGGACAAGAACACTGAAGCTTTCTTT. Its protein product is CASSIWDKNTEAFF.